The sequence of this TCR beta chain was determined in a study of shared clonotypes between healthy human individuals. The CDR3 covers 10 residues. Trimming took off 5 bases at V and 16 bases at J, with 14 bases between the two ends. Per germline, CDR1 SQVTM and CDR2 ANQGSEA. Data came from immunoSEQ multiplex PCR; TCRdb stores just in-frame clones and leaves some out. The data show about 1.1 million clones, 60% to 80% seen once. With respect to this clone: A clone one base away is much larger, so this may be a read error.

This clonotype was sampled from a man between 18 and 29 years old in good health. Some clones in this sample may be carry-over from other donors' samples. The source material was memory CD4+ T cells from PBMCs. Subset noted: CD45RA-negative fraction. V usage is TRBV29-1 and J usage is TRBJ1-4, with D uncertain. The CDR3 DNA reads TGCAGCGTTTTGGAGGTTTTGCAGTTTTTT. Amino acid sequence: CSVLEVLQFF.